These 24 T cell receptor beta chains were all obtained from the same sample, sequenced in a study of T-cell memory formation after mild COVID-19. TCRdb re-analysed the 5' RACE reads in MiXCR, keeping a single row per CDR3 protein. The table lists some 450,000 distinct CDR3 sequences, 20% of them singletons. Sample: PBMCs or a T cell subset sorted from them (not recorded which). All receptors derive from an adult woman who had mild COVID-19 (a few samples of this study predate the infection). Cell type and time point are not known.

This sequence joins TRBV3-1 and TRBJ1-2; 7 bases are shared with TRBD1. J gave up 4 bases and V 4 bases, and 15 bases lay outside the gene matches. The CDR3 totals 17 residues. Germline V gives CDR1 LGHDT, CDR2 YNNKEL (reference sequence). The DNA of the CDR3 is TGTGCCAGCAGCCTCGGACAGGACACTACTACTGCCTATGGCTACACCTTC. This translates into CASSLGQDTTTAYGYTF.

The chain recombines TRBV3-1 with TRBJ1-1; 7 nucleotides match TRBD1. The V segment lost 4 bases and the J segment 7 bases; nucleotides outside the gene matches: 9. The CDR3 has 14 residues. From germline, CDR1 is LGHDT and CDR2 YNNKEL (reference sequence). For the CDR3, the DNA is TGTGCCAGCAGCCTCGCCGGGACAGTGGATGAAGCTTTCTTT. Encoded protein: CASSLAGTVDEAFF.

Here the CDR3 reads CASSLGYSGELFF. DNA of the CDR3: TGTGCCAGCAGCTTAGGTTACTCCGGGGAGCTGTTTTTT. The chain couples TRBV5-8 to TRBJ2-2; D gene ambiguous. The germline gives CDR1 SGHTS, CDR2 YDEGEE. CDR3 length: 13 amino acids. Trimming shortened V by 2 bases and J by 6 bases, and 8 bases separated the two germline ends.

J is TRBJ1-1 and V is TRBV2, with D perhaps matching TRBD1 (6 bases). Germline CDR1 and CDR2: SNHLY and FYNNEI. CDR3 length: 13 residues. V shed 6 bases and J shed 5 bases, with 13 bases lying between them. The CDR3 protein is CASRSRGRTEAFF. The CDR3 bases are TGTGCCAGCAGAAGCAGGGGCAGAACTGAAGCTTTCTTT.

The CDR3 loop is CAWSERNQPQHF. The CDR3 nucleotides read TGTGCCTGGAGTGAGCGAAATCAGCCCCAGCATTTT. V usage is TRBV30 and J usage is TRBJ1-5; D remains unclear. CDR1 GTSNPN and CDR2 SVGIG come from the germline V gene (reference sequence). The CDR3 totals 12 residues. Trimming stripped 1 base from V and 4 bases from J, with 5 bases between.

This clonotype was seen many times. The J gene is TRBJ2-5, the V gene TRBV4-3, with a weak D call TRBD2 (5 bases). V was shortened by 4 bases and J by 5 bases, with 11 bases between the two germline ends. Germline CDR1 reads LGHNA; CDR2 reads YSLEER. The CDR3 has 13 residues. DNA for the CDR3: TGCGCCAGCAGCCTTAGCGACTTGGAGACCCAGTACTTC. It is translated as CASSLSDLETQYF.

In its sample, this clonotype was seen a few times. V is TRBV7-6 and J is TRBJ2-7; TRBD2 is a possible D gene (6 bases). V lost 5 bases and J 0 bases, leaving 20 bases between the germline ends. The CDR3 has 17 amino acids. From germline, CDR1 is SGHVS and CDR2 FNYEAQ. CDR3 in DNA: TGTGCCAGCAGCCCCACAACCGGGGGACTGTACTCCTACGAGCAGTACTTC. This encodes CASSPTTGGLYSYEQYF.

The chain is built from TRBV18 and TRBJ2-3; 13 nucleotides match TRBD2. The CDR3 runs 15 residues. Germline lookup yields CDR1 KGHSH and CDR2 LQKENI. Trimming at V came to 6 bases and at J to 4 bases, leaving 4 bases not matched to a gene. The CDR3 spells CASSFGLAGADTQYF. CDR3 DNA: TGTGCCAGCTCCTTTGGACTAGCGGGAGCAGATACGCAGTATTTT.

The J gene is TRBJ1-2, the V gene TRBV10-3; weak D call: TRBD1 (6 bases). This CDR3 is 17 amino acids long. Trimming cost V 0 bases and J 6 bases, with 20 bases left between them. CDR1 is ENHRY, CDR2 SYGVKD, per germline. The CDR3 coding sequence is TGTGCCATCAGTGAGTCGAGTTCTTCGGGGGCTATCAATGGCTACACCTTC. Encoded protein: CAISESSSSGAINGYTF.

This clonotype was picked up a small number of times. The chain joins TRBV5-1 to TRBJ1-1, with 7 bases matching TRBD1. This CDR3 is built from 13 residues. Germline CDR1 is SGHRS and CDR2 is YFSETQ. V was pared by 6 bases and J by 3 bases, with 5 bases of the junction left unmatched. The CDR3 bases are TGCGCCAGCAAGGACGACAGGGACACTGAAGCTTTCTTT. As protein: CASKDDRDTEAFF.

The V gene is TRBV2, the J gene TRBJ2-3, with 11 bases that match TRBD2. This CDR3 region has 17 residues. Per the germline V gene, CDR1 is SNHLY and CDR2 is FYNNEI. Trimming removed 4 bases from V and 6 bases from J; junction bases left unmatched: 12. The CDR3 DNA follows: TGTGCCAGCAGTGTATCCCCCAGTAGCGGGAGGGAGGATACGCAGTATTTT. Translating gives CASSVSPSSGREDTQYF.

This clonotype was picked up a small number of times. V and J are TRBV7-2 and TRBJ2-1; 10 bases align to TRBD2. Germline values: CDR1 SGHTA, CDR2 FQGNSA. The V segment lost 3 bases and the J segment 7 bases; nucleotides outside the gene matches: 12. The CDR3 spans 17 residues. The CDR3 nucleotides are TGTGCCAGCAGCTTTCTTGTAGCGGGGGGCCGCTCAAATGAGCAGTTCTTC. Its translation: CASSFLVAGGRSNEQFF.

V gene TRBV7-8 combines with J gene TRBJ1-3, with 8 bases matching TRBD1. The germline V gene has CDR1 SGHVS and CDR2 FQNEAQ. J gave up 3 bases and V 5 bases, and 6 bases lay outside the gene matches. This CDR3 has 15 residues. Here the CDR3 DNA reads TGTGCCAGCAGCCGACGGACAGGGAATGGAAACACCATATATTTT. This translates into CASSRRTGNGNTIYF.

The rearrangement links TRBV12-3 or TRBV12-4 to TRBJ1-1; D call uncertain. Deletions cut 3 bases from V and 5 bases from J, with 13 bases between. This CDR3 is built from 14 residues. CDR3 bases: TGTGCCAGCAGTTTCACGGAGATCAGGACTGAAGCTTTCTTT. Its protein product is CASSFTEIRTEAFF.

V usage is TRBV20-1 and J usage is TRBJ2-2, with 11 positions matching TRBD2. The germline V gene has CDR1 DFQATT and CDR2 SNEGSKA (reference sequence). The junction had 7 bases not matched to a gene; V was cut back by 0 bases and J by 7 bases. The length of the CDR3 is 16 residues. CDR3 sequence: CSARDPLAGGNGELFF. DNA for the CDR3: TGCAGTGCTAGAGACCCCCTAGCGGGAGGAAACGGGGAGCTGTTTTTT.

There are many counts of this clonotype. The chain combines TRBV19 with TRBJ2-1; D may be TRBD2 (6 bases). This CDR3 has 15 residues. V lost 6 bases to trimming and J lost 4 bases, with 16 bases between them. In germline, CDR1 is LNHDA, CDR2 SQIVND (reference sequence). CDR3: CASSSYGGRYNEQFF. The CDR3 DNA reads as TGTGCCAGTAGCTCTTATGGGGGGAGGTACAATGAGCAGTTCTTC.

This clonotype was seen a few times. This chain links TRBV12-3 or TRBV12-4 with TRBJ1-1; D is undetermined. The CDR3 runs to 14 residues. The V end lost 5 bases, the J end lost 1 base, and 11 bases lay between the germline ends. DNA of the CDR3: TGTGCCAGCAGTGCGAATCCCGGGAACACTGAAGCTTTCTTT. Translated: CASSANPGNTEAFF.

The CDR3 DNA reads as TGTGCCAGCAGTCGACCGCCAGTAGCGGGAATGAGCACAGATACGCAGTATTTT. Protein sequence: CASSRPPVAGMSTDTQYF. The chain employs TRBV6-6 and TRBJ2-3; 8 bases line up with TRBD2. V lost 5 bases to trimming and J lost 0 bases; unmatched junction nucleotides: 13. CDR3 length equals 18 residues. CDR1 MNHNY and CDR2 SVGAGI come from the germline V gene (reference sequence).

The V gene is TRBV25-1, the J gene TRBJ2-5; D is possibly TRBD1 or TRBD2 (5 bases each). CDR1 and CDR2 (germline): MGHDK, SYGVNS. The CDR3 is made up of 16 amino acids. Trimming took 3 bases from V and 5 from J, leaving 19 bases between them. CDR3 in amino acids: CASSEGRGPSGETQYF. The DNA for the CDR3 is TGTGCCAGCAGTGAGGGACGTGGCCCTTCGGGGGAGACCCAGTACTTC.

This clonotype was observed a handful of times. V is TRBV29-1 and J is TRBJ1-1, with TRBD1 matching over 7 bases. Trimming took 6 bases from V and 6 from J; bases not matched to a gene: 7. This CDR3 contains 12 residues. Germline V CDR1 and CDR2: SQVTM, ANQGSEA. DNA of the CDR3: TGCAGCGTCGAGACAGGGAGGTCTGAAGCTTTCTTT. It translates to CSVETGRSEAFF.

This clonotype was seen just once. The gene calls are TRBV5-1 and TRBJ2-3, with 10 bases matching TRBD2. CDR1 and CDR2 (germline): SGHRS, YFSETQ. The CDR3 runs 18 residues. Trimming at V came to 0 bases and at J to 2 bases, leaving 9 bases not matched to a gene. The DNA of the CDR3 is TGCGCCAGCAGCTTGGCGATAGCGGGAGGATCACTCACAGATACGCAGTATTTT. Amino acid sequence: CASSLAIAGGSLTDTQYF.

The chain links TRBV2 to TRBJ2-3; D is undetermined. Germline V CDR1 and CDR2: SNHLY, FYNNEI. V was clipped by 2 bases and J by 0 bases, with 12 bases between them. This CDR3 is built from 16 residues. The CDR3 DNA sequence: TGTGCCAGCAGTGAACTGGCGGTAACTAGCACAGATACGCAGTATTTT. Protein product: CASSELAVTSTDTQYF. Full variable domain (outside the CDR3, taken from reference TRBV2 and TRBJ2-3): EPEVTQTPSHQVTQMGQEVILRCVPISNHLYFYWYRQILGQKVEFLVSFYNNEISEKSEIFDDQFSVERPDGSNFTLKIRSTKLEDSAMYFCASSELAVTSTDTQYFGPGTRLTVL.

This clonotype has more than one count but fewer than ten. The chain is built from TRBV7-2 and TRBJ2-1; the match to TRBD2 covers 10 bases. V dropped 1 base and J dropped 7; count of bases not matched to a gene: 4. Germline V gene lookup returns CDR1 SGHTA and CDR2 FQGNSA. CDR3 length: 15 residues. The CDR3 DNA reads TGTGCCAGCAGCTTAGAGGCTAGCGGGAGAAATGAGCAGTTCTTC. Translating it yields CASSLEASGRNEQFF.

The chain has TRBV3-1 and TRBJ2-1; TRBD2 matches 7 bases. The CDR3 runs to 13 residues. J lost 9 bases, V lost 0 bases, and 2 bases had no gene match. Germline CDR1 is LGHDT and CDR2 is YNNKEL (reference sequence). DNA of the CDR3: TGTGCCAGCAGCCAAGATGGGGGGGGTGAGCAGTTCTTC. Protein product: CASSQDGGGEQFF.